The sequence of this T cell receptor beta chain was determined in a study of CD8+ T cells in alopecia areata. V was trimmed by 4 bases and J by 3 bases, leaving 9 bases between them. CDR3 length: 13 residues. The V gene's germline CDR1 is SGHTA and CDR2 FQGTGA. Sorting of PBMCs yielded the CD4+ and CD8+ T cells. Once RNA had been extracted, it was reverse transcribed into cDNA to act as the sequencing template. Method: immunoSEQ multiplex PCR; TCRdb's copy keeps in-frame clones and lacks some. The data hold roughly 200,000 clones, with more than 55% observed a single time. This TCR was sampled from a human donor in good health. V is TRBV7-3 and J is TRBJ1-1; D gene uncertain. Input material: CD8+ T cells sorted from blood. The CDR3 DNA is TGTGCCAGCAGCTCCACAATACACACTGAAGCTTTCTTT. This sequence encodes CASSSTIHTEAFF.